The 32 T cell receptor beta chains below come from one sample, sequenced in a study of blood T cell repertoires in COVID-19. TCRdb keeps only in-frame clones here, not all; method: immunoSEQ multiplex PCR. The sample has some 240,000 clones; 92% are singletons. Sequenced material: peripheral blood. These TCRs come from a man between 60 and 75 years old with COVID-19, enrolled during active disease.

This clone has more than one count but fewer than ten. CDR3 loop: CASSLVGDTGGTGYTF. The CDR3 DNA reads as TGTGCCAGCAGCCTAGTCGGGGATACAGGGGGCACTGGCTACACCTTC. This chain connects TRBV27 to TRBJ1-2, with 9 bases fitting TRBD1. The CDR3 is 16 residues long. The germline CDR1 and CDR2 sequences are MNHEY and SMNVEV (reference sequence). The V and J ends lost 6 bases and 7 bases, in that order; junction bases with no gene match: 15.

The rearrangement uses TRBV6-5 and TRBJ2-7, with D uncertain. The CDR3 has 13 residues. Trimming removed 2 bases at V and 0 bases at J, with 5 bases between. Germline loops: CDR1 MNHEY, CDR2 SVGAGI. The CDR3 bases are TGTGCCAGCAGTTACACGGGCTCCTACGAGCAGTACTTC. The encoded protein is CASSYTGSYEQYF.

This clone was detected once. The V call is TRBV21-1, the J call TRBJ1-2. TRBV21-1 is a pseudogene locus. The CDR3 has 16 amino acids. In DNA form, the CDR3 reads TGTGCCAGCAGCACAAAGGGGCGGGGAAGAGACTATGGCTACACCTTC. Its translation is CASSTKGRGRDYGYTF.

CDR3 residues: CASSPASGGASDTQYF. In DNA form, the CDR3 reads TGTGCCAGCTCACCTGCTAGCGGGGGGGCCTCAGATACGCAGTATTTT. The genes are TRBV18 and TRBJ2-3; 12 bases line up with TRBD2. CDR3 length: 16 amino acids. CDR1 KGHSH and CDR2 LQKENI come from the germline V gene. V lost 3 bases, J lost 4 bases, and 5 bases stayed unmatched.

This chain connects TRBV12-3 or TRBV12-4 to TRBJ1-5, with a weak D call TRBD1 (5 bases). Deletions cut 6 bases from V and 5 bases from J, with 8 bases between. This CDR3 spans 12 amino acids. CDR3 region: CASSRRDQPQHF. The CDR3 DNA reads as TGTGCCAGCAGCCGCAGGGATCAGCCCCAGCATTTT.

V is TRBV7-2 and J is TRBJ1-2; TRBD1 might be the D (5 bases). V lost 1 base to trimming and J lost 7 bases, with 13 bases between them. This CDR3 is 14 amino acids long. Germline assignment: CDR1 SGHTA and CDR2 FQGNSA. This CDR3 reads CASSLEATVRGYTF. The CDR3 region has the DNA TGTGCCAGCAGCTTAGAGGCGACAGTACGTGGCTACACCTTC.

The chain links TRBV5-1 to TRBJ1-1; 8 bases line up with TRBD1. J lost 4 bases, V lost 4 bases, and 12 bases had no gene match. Germline V gives CDR1 SGHRS, CDR2 YFSETQ. The CDR3 loop spans 16 amino acids. The CDR3 is CASSALPGGAGTEAFF. The CDR3 coding sequence is TGCGCCAGCAGCGCCCTGCCAGGGGGCGCGGGCACTGAAGCTTTCTTT.

The chain is built from TRBV3-1 (or the pseudogene TRBV3-2) and TRBJ1-1, with unresolved D. V was cut by 0 bases and J by 2 bases, with 4 bases left in between. Looked up from germline, CDR1 is LGHDT and CDR2 is YNNKEL (reference sequence). The CDR3 is 13 residues long. The CDR3 DNA reads as TGTGCCAGCAGCCAAGAGTCTAACACTGAAGCTTTCTTT. This gives the protein CASSQESNTEAFF.

The chain links TRBV2 to TRBJ2-7; 10 bases match TRBD1. The CDR3 spans 14 residues. The germline V gene encodes CDR1 SNHLY and CDR2 FYNNEI. V lost 6 bases to trimming and J lost 2 bases; unmatched junction nucleotides: 4. CDR3 nucleotide sequence: TGTGCCAGCAGGATCGGACAGGGGGCCTACGAGCAGTACTTC. It encodes CASRIGQGAYEQYF.

V gene TRBV4-1 combines with J gene TRBJ1-2, with TRBD1 matching 7 bases. V gave up 1 base and J gave up 2 bases; unmatched junction bases: 4. This CDR3 is 15 amino acids long. The germline V gene encodes CDR1 MGHRA and CDR2 YSYEKL. The CDR3 spells CASSQVTGTNYGYTF. CDR3 DNA: TGCGCCAGCAGCCAAGTGACAGGGACAAACTATGGCTACACCTTC.

The CDR3 here is CASSLTSGSEQYF. DNA for the CDR3: TGTGCCAGCAGCTTAACGTCAGGTAGCGAGCAGTACTTC. V gene TRBV7-3 combines with J gene TRBJ2-7; no firm D call. V was cut by 0 bases and J by 6 bases, with 9 bases left in between. Germline V gene sequence: CDR1 SGHTA, CDR2 FQGTGA. The CDR3 extends over 13 amino acids.

The chain uses TRBV28 and TRBJ2-7; 7 bases align to TRBD1. Germline V CDR1 and CDR2: MDHEN, SYDVKM. CDR3 length: 15 amino acids. V dropped 5 bases and J dropped 3; count of bases not matched to a gene: 10. CDR3 protein: CASSVPGQSIYEQYF. The CDR3 coding sequence is TGTGCCAGCAGTGTACCGGGACAGAGCATCTACGAGCAGTACTTC.

This chain uses TRBV18 with TRBJ2-5; D call uncertain. Trimming cost V 1 base and J 2 bases, with 11 bases left between them. The length of the CDR3 is 15 residues. The V gene's germline CDR1 is KGHSH and CDR2 LQKENI. CDR3 coding DNA: TGTGCCAGCTCACCACTTCTGACGGGTCAAGAGACCCAGTACTTC. Translating gives CASSPLLTGQETQYF.

For this clone: The identical CDR3 is also encoded by other nucleotide sequences in the sample. This chain links TRBV5-1 with TRBJ1-3; possible D gene TRBD1, 5 bases. Trimming shortened V by 0 bases and J by 4 bases, and 8 bases separated the two germline ends. From germline, CDR1 is SGHRS and CDR2 YFSETQ. The CDR3 sequence is 14 residues long. CDR3 sequence reads: CASSLGQGGNTIYF. In DNA form, the CDR3 reads TGCGCCAGCAGCTTGGGTCAGGGAGGAAACACCATATATTTT.

The chain carries TRBV28 and TRBJ2-7, with 10 bases lining up with TRBD2. Looked up from germline, CDR1 is MDHEN and CDR2 is SYDVKM. This CDR3 region has 15 residues. J gave up 6 bases and V 1 base, and 6 bases lay outside the gene matches. The CDR3 loop reads CASSLLSSGSPEQYF. DNA of the CDR3: TGTGCCAGCAGTTTATTATCTAGCGGGAGTCCCGAGCAGTACTTC.

This rearrangement joins TRBV30 to TRBJ2-7; D possibly corresponds to TRBD1 (5 bases). The ends were cut back, 2 bases at V and 0 bases at J, with 11 bases in the middle. Per germline, CDR1 GTSNPN and CDR2 SVGIG (reference sequence). The CDR3 sequence is 14 residues long. CDR3: CAWSWGGNSYEQYF. In nucleotides, the CDR3 is TGTGCCTGGAGTTGGGGCGGAAACTCCTACGAGCAGTACTTC.

The chain has TRBV20-1 and TRBJ2-5, with 8 bases lining up with TRBD2. Looked up from germline, CDR1 is DFQATT and CDR2 is SNEGSKA (reference sequence). The CDR3 loop spans 14 amino acids. V lost 3 bases and J lost 4; bases outside the gene matches: 7. This chain's CDR3 is CSASPSGSRETQYF. Written as DNA, the CDR3 is TGCAGTGCTAGTCCCAGCGGGAGTCGAGAGACCCAGTACTTC.

The DNA of the CDR3 is TGCGCCAGCAGCCAAACGCTCACAGGGTCGACTGGAAACACCATATATTTT. Translating gives CASSQTLTGSTGNTIYF. The rearrangement joins TRBV4-1 to TRBJ1-3, with a weak D call TRBD1 (6 bases). Germline V CDR1 and CDR2: MGHRA, YSYEKL. V was cut by 2 bases and J by 2 bases, with 16 bases left in between. This CDR3 has 17 amino acids.

This clone is a singleton in its sample. J is TRBJ2-2 and V is TRBV4-1; TRBD1 matches 8 bases. Germline V CDR1 and CDR2: MGHRA, YSYEKL. The CDR3 has 15 amino acids. V shed 4 bases, J shed 1 base, and the junction held 2 bases outside the gene matches. The CDR3 coding sequence is TGCGCCAGCAGCCGCGGACAGGGGAACACCGGGGAGCTGTTTTTT. This sequence encodes CASSRGQGNTGELFF.

This clone was recorded once. V and J are TRBV6-5 and TRBJ1-1; weak D call: TRBD1 (6 bases). This CDR3 has 12 amino acids. Germline loops: CDR1 MNHEY, CDR2 SVGAGI. Trimming took 4 bases from V and 11 from J, leaving 14 bases between them. The CDR3 region has the DNA TGTGCCAGCAGTTCTCAACAGGGAAGGGCTTTCTTT. Encoded protein: CASSSQQGRAFF.

J is TRBJ1-2 and V is TRBV19; D unclear. The CDR3 is 14 amino acids. Germline CDR1 LNHDA, CDR2 SQIVND (reference sequence). The germline V and J ends were trimmed by 6 bases and 1 base, with 12 bases remaining between them. The CDR3 sequence: CASSQGLGNYGYTF. DNA for the CDR3: TGTGCCAGTAGCCAAGGCCTAGGTAACTATGGCTACACCTTC.

The chain uses TRBV14 and TRBJ1-4; a possible D gene is TRBD1 (5 bases). This CDR3 contains 16 residues. V was pared by 3 bases and J by 0 bases, with 11 bases between. CDR1 SGHDN and CDR2 FVKESK come from the germline V gene. CDR3 bases: TGTGCCAGCAGCCACTCAGACAGCCCAACTAATGAAAAACTGTTTTTT. Protein product: CASSHSDSPTNEKLFF.

This chain joins TRBV2 and TRBJ2-7, with D perhaps matching TRBD2 (5 bases). The CDR3 is 14 amino acids. The V end lost 1 base, the J end lost 6 bases, and 13 bases lay between the germline ends. Germline-derived CDR1 and CDR2 are SNHLY and FYNNEI. CDR3 residues: CASSEGALRAEQYF. DNA for the CDR3: TGTGCCAGCAGTGAAGGGGCCTTGAGGGCCGAGCAGTACTTC.

The CDR3 DNA is TGTGCCAGCAGCGCCACTTCGCTGGGAGGGGGCACTGAAGCTTTCTTT. As protein: CASSATSLGGGTEAFF. This chain uses TRBV9 with TRBJ1-1, with D possibly being TRBD1 (6 bases). Germline V gives CDR1 SGDLS, CDR2 YYNGEE. There are 16 residues in the CDR3. V lost 3 bases and J lost 4, with 19 bases in between. Together with reference TRBV9 and TRBJ1-1, the CDR3 gives the full variable domain: DSGVTQTPKHLITATGQRVTLRCSPRSGDLSVYWYQQSLDQGLQFLIQYYNGEERAKGNILERFSAQQFPDLHSELNLSSLELGDSALYFCASSATSLGGGTEAFFGQGTRLTVV.

The rearrangement links TRBV5-6 to TRBJ1-1; TRBD1 agrees at 9 bases. This CDR3 region has 14 residues. Per germline, CDR1 SGHDT and CDR2 YYEEEE. The V and J ends lost 4 bases and 0 bases, in that order; junction bases with no gene match: 1. This CDR3 is CASSRDRVNTEAFF. The DNA of the CDR3 is TGTGCCAGCAGCCGGGACAGGGTGAACACTGAAGCTTTCTTT. The full variable domain, in which reference TRBV5-6 and TRBJ1-1 provide the parts outside the CDR3, is DAGVTQSPTHLIKTRGQQVTLRCSPKSGHDTVSWYQQALGQGPQFIFQYYEEEERQRGNFPDRFSGHQFPNYSSELNVNALLLGDSALYLCASSRDRVNTEAFFGQGTRLTVV.

The genes are TRBV29-1 and TRBJ1-2; 9 bases align to TRBD1. Germline V lookup: CDR1 SQVTM, CDR2 ANQGSEA. V lost 1 base, J lost 4 bases, and 7 bases stayed unmatched. The CDR3 covers 15 residues. CDR3 in DNA: TGCAGCGTTGAAGGTCCCGGGACAGGGTTCTATGGCTACACCTTC. This sequence encodes CSVEGPGTGFYGYTF.

This chain links TRBV9 with TRBJ2-7, with D maybe TRBD2 (6 bases). Germline values: CDR1 SGDLS, CDR2 YYNGEE. Trimming took off 4 bases at V and 0 bases at J, with 26 bases between the two ends. This CDR3 has 19 amino acids. CDR3 protein: CASSPTPGGVRLSSYEQYF. Written as DNA, the CDR3 is TGTGCCAGCAGCCCAACCCCCGGGGGTGTCAGATTATCCTCCTACGAGCAGTACTTC. Complete variable domain (other parts from reference TRBV9 and TRBJ2-7): DSGVTQTPKHLITATGQRVTLRCSPRSGDLSVYWYQQSLDQGLQFLIQYYNGEERAKGNILERFSAQQFPDLHSELNLSSLELGDSALYFCASSPTPGGVRLSSYEQYFGPGTRLTVT.

This clone appeared a single time. This chain links TRBV9 with TRBJ1-1; D perhaps matches TRBD1 (5 bases). Trimming cost V 4 bases and J 1 base, with 8 bases left between them. The germline gives CDR1 SGDLS, CDR2 YYNGEE. The CDR3 covers 13 residues. Here the CDR3 DNA reads TGTGCCAGCAGCTCCGGACAGAACACTGAAGCTTTCTTT. This encodes CASSSGQNTEAFF.

This rearrangement joins TRBV9 to TRBJ1-5, with a possible D match to TRBD1 (5 bases). Germline V CDR1 and CDR2: SGDLS, YYNGEE. This CDR3 is 15 amino acids long. Trimming left V 4 bases short and J 0 bases short, with 11 bases between. The CDR3 loop reads CASSPGDYSNQPQHF. The DNA of the CDR3 is TGTGCCAGCAGCCCGGGGGATTATAGCAATCAGCCCCAGCATTTT.

The V gene is TRBV29-1, the J gene TRBJ1-5; D ambiguous. The V end lost 5 bases, the J end lost 0 bases, and 8 bases lay between the germline ends. The CDR3 has 13 residues. From germline, CDR1 is SQVTM and CDR2 ANQGSEA. The CDR3, as DNA: TGCAGCGTTTCGGAGAATAGCAATCAGCCCCAGCATTTT. This codes for CSVSENSNQPQHF.

The chain recombines TRBV28 with TRBJ2-7; D is unresolved. The V and J ends lost 3 bases and 5 bases respectively, with 17 bases between them. Germline V gene data show CDR1 as MDHEN and CDR2 as SYDVKM. CDR3 length: 15 residues. The CDR3 nucleotides are TGTGCCAGCAGTTTTGCGGTAGAGGTCCCCCACGAGCAGTACTTC. This gives the protein CASSFAVEVPHEQYF.

J is TRBJ2-2 and V is TRBV2; D is possibly TRBD2 (5 bases). This CDR3 spans 13 amino acids. Germline-derived CDR1 and CDR2 are SNHLY and FYNNEI. V was clipped by 7 bases and J by 1 base, with 7 bases between them. The CDR3 nucleotides read TGTGCCAGCAAGCGGTGGAACACCGGGGAGCTGTTTTTT. It codes for CASKRWNTGELFF. The variable domain in full, with the rest retrieved from reference TRBV2 and TRBJ2-2, is EPEVTQTPSHQVTQMGQEVILRCVPISNHLYFYWYRQILGQKVEFLVSFYNNEISEKSEIFDDQFSVERPDGSNFTLKIRSTKLEDSAMYFCASKRWNTGELFFGEGSRLTVL.